The rows below give T cell receptor beta chains drawn from one sample of a study of CD8+ T cells in alopecia areata. Produced via immunoSEQ multiplex PCR; TCRdb's table is partial and in-frame only. The sample includes over 100,000 clones, about 60% seen only once; the top ten take approximately 12%. The material was CD8+ T cells sorted from blood, obtained at week 24, from a patient treated with tofacitinib. Receptor source: a human donor with alopecia areata. CDR3s leave out the opening cysteine and the closing phenylalanine or tryptophan.

v_call cdr3_aa
TRBV5-6 ASSLDGTGGFNEQF
TRBV27 ASSLGAGTSTDTQY
TRBV7-9 ASSSVGGSDTQY
TRBV4-1 ASSTNGELF
TRBV4-3 ASSQDLTASSALH
TRBV11-2 ASSLWGADTQY
TRBV7-9 ASSLVAPGANVLT
TRBV10-3 AISELSAGTGSGELF
TRBV19 ASSSTGGSYNEQF
TRBV29-1 SVEGGTSTDTQY
TRBV2 ASKTPQDYQETQY
TRBV5-6 ASKGDTSYEQY
TRBV19 ASSTVAGAWANQPQH
TRBV2 ASSDGVTAQETQY
TRBV10-2 ASSESGQPQH
TRBV4-1 ASSQRLVNTEAF
TRBV18 ASSPRASGAYSTDTQY
TRBV6-5 ASSPDSTEAF
TRBV13 ASRDGTSPLEQF
TRBV9 ASSSRPWWTGPYEQY
TRBV27 ASSYGTSTDTQY
TRBV29-1 SVEGGKGYGYT
TRBV9 ASSEGSIHLYEQY
TRBV6-5 ASSRQGAGETQY
TRBV29-1 SVHDGSTDTQY
TRBV27 ASSNRGSTDTQY
TRBV15 ATSSLNQPQH
TRBV5-4 ASSRGGSPLH